These T cell receptor beta chains were read from a single sample in a study of cytomegalovirus exposure and HLA in healthy donors. This table comes from immunoSEQ multiplex PCR, and its TCRdb copy is limited to in-frame clones, with some not included. The sample holds around 120,000 clones. Sequencing was done on a sample of PBMCs. The receptors originated from a man over 45 in good health and CMV-seronegative. The CDR3 runs from the conserved cysteine through the conserved F or W. D genes are given only for firm matches.

V	D	J	DNA	CDR3
TRBV5-1	NA	TRBJ2-1	TGCGCCAGCAGCTTGGTGGCAGGGGAAGGTGAGCAGTTCTTC	CASSLVAGEGEQFF
TRBV5-8	TRBD1	TRBJ1-2	TGTGCCAGCAGCCGGGACAGGGGTGGCTATGGCTACACCTTC	CASSRDRGGYGYTF
TRBV7-9	TRBD1	TRBJ2-7	TGTGCCAGCAGCCCATCGGGACAGGGGAGCTACGAGCAGTACTTC	CASSPSGQGSYEQYF
TRBV7-2	NA	TRBJ2-2	TGTGCCAGCAGCCCAAACACCGGGGAGCTGTTTTTT	CASSPNTGELFF
TRBV20-1	NA	TRBJ2-1	TGCACCGCTGGGCGGGATGAGCAGTTCTTC	CTAGRDEQFF
TRBV4-2	NA	TRBJ1-1	TGTGCCAGCAGCCAAGAACACAGCACGCACCCTGAAGCTTTCTTT	CASSQEHSTHPEAFF
TRBV29-1	NA	TRBJ2-4	TGCAGCGTCTTTAGCGGCCCAGCCAAAAACATTCAGTACTTC	CSVFSGPAKNIQYF
TRBV5-1	NA	TRBJ2-2	TGCGCCAGCAGCGACATCCGGGACTTTAACACCGGGGAGCTGTTTTTT	CASSDIRDFNTGELFF
TRBV19	NA	TRBJ1-2	TGTGCCAGTACGATGAGGGGGAAGGGCTACACCTTC	CASTMRGKGYTF
TRBV23-1	NA	TRBJ1-3	TGCGCCAGCAGTCTTATCCTCGGAAACACCATATATTTT	CASSLILGNTIYF
TRBV4-3	TRBD2	TRBJ2-4	TGCGCCAGCAGCCAAGATCTTTTATTGGGACTAGCGGGAGCCCGCGGGCAAAACATTCAGTACTTC	CASSQDLLLGLAGARGQNIQYF
TRBV19	TRBD1	TRBJ2-1	TGTGCCAGTAGTAGATGGGACAGGGTTTCCTACAATGAGCAGTTCTTC	CASSRWDRVSYNEQFF
TRBV6-5	TRBD1	TRBJ1-1	TGTGCCAGCGGATCGACAGGGGTAAACACTGAAGCTTTCTTT	CASGSTGVNTEAFF
TRBV6-1	NA	TRBJ1-1	TGTGCCAGCAGGATAGGGGAAGCGAACACTGAAGCTTTCTTT	CASRIGEANTEAFF